The TCR beta chain under discussion was sequenced for a study of blood T cell repertoires in COVID-19. Whole-study context: The samples span acute and convalescent COVID-19 from the United States, Italy and Spain.

Per the study methods: Amplification of reference gene primers provided the estimated nucleated cell counts. The protocol was immunoSEQ multiplex PCR, while the TCRdb copy is restricted to in-frame clones and leaves out a portion. D and trimming were read from the DNA, whereas the V and J calls and clone size are those reported in that table. The sample has around 260,000 clones; approximately 85% are singletons. The CDR3 totals 14 residues. With 7 bases removed from V and 7 bases from J, the gap between germline ends came to 19 bases. Germline V gives CDR1 MNHEY, CDR2 SVGAGI. The Seattle site enrolled patients during active infection and followed them longitudinally.

The sequenced sample was peripheral blood. This TCR was sampled from a human donor with COVID-19, enrolled during active disease. The donor label of this sample is uncertain. V usage is TRBV6-5 and J usage is TRBJ1-2, with TRBD1 as a possible D gene (6 bases). CDR3: CASTSTGISGGYTF. The DNA of the CDR3 is TGTGCCAGCACCTCGACAGGAATAAGTGGTGGCTACACCTTC.